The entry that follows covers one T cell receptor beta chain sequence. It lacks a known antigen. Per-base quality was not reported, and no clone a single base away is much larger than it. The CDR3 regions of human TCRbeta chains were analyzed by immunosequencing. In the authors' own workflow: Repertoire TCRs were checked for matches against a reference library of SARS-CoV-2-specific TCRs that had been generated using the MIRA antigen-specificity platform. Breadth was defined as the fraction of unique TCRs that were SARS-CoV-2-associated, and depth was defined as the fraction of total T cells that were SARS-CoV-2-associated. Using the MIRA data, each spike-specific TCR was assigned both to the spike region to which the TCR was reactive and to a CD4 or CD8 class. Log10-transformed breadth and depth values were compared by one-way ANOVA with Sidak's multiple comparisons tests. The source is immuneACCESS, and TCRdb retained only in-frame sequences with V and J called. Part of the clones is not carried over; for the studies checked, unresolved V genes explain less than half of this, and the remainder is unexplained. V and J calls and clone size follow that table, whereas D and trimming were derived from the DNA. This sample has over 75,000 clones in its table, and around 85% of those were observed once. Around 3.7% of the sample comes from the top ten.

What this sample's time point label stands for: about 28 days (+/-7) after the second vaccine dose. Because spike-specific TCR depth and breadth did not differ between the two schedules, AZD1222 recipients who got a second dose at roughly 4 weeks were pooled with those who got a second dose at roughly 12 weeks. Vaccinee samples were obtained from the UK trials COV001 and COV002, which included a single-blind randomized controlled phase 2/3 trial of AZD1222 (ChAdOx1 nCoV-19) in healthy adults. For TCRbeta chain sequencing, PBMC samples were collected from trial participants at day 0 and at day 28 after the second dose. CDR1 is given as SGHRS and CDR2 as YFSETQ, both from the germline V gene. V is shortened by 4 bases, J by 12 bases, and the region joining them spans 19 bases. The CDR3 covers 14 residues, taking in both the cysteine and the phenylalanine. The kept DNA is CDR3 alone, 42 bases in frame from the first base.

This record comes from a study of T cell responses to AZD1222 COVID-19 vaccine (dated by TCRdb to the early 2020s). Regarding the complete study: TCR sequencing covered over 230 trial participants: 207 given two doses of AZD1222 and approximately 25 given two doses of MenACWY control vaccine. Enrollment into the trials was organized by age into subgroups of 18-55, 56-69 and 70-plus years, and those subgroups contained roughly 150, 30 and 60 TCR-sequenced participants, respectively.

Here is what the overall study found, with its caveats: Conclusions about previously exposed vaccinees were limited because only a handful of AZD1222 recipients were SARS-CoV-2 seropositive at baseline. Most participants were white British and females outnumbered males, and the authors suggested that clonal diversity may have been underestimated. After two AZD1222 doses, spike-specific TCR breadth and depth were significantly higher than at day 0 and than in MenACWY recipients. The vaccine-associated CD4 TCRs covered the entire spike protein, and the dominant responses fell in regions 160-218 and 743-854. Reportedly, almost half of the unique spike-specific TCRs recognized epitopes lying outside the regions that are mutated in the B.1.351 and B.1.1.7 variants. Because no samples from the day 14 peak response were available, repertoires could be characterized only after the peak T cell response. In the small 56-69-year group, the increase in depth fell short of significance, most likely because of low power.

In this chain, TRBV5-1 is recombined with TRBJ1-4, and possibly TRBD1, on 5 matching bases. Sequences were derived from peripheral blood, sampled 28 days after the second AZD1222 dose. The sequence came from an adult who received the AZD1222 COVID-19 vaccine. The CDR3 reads CASSPQGPLNELFF. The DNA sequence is TGCGCCAGCAGCCCGCAGGGACCGCTGAATGAACTGTTTTTT.